This T cell receptor (beta chain) comes out of a study of OX40 agonist ivuxolimab in advanced cancers. The CDR3 spans 16 residues. Germline V lookup: CDR1 LGHNA, CDR2 YSLEER. Trimming took 2 bases from V and 2 from J, leaving 14 bases between them. TCRdb's table, derived via immunoSEQ multiplex PCR, lists solely in-frame clones and lacks some. Of tens of thousands of clones in the sample, 79% were seen once. This chain uses TRBV4-3 with TRBJ2-3; the D gene is possibly TRBD2 (6 bases). The sample was CD4+ or CD8+ T cells sorted from blood, taken in a trial of the OX40 agonist ivuxolimab. The clonotype was recovered from an adult with an advanced solid tumor such as melanoma, head and neck, liver or kidney cancer. CDR3 amino acids: CASSQFIAEYTDTQYF. The CDR3 coding sequence is TGCGCCAGCAGCCAATTCATAGCGGAGTACACAGATACGCAGTATTTT.